A single sample gave rise to the 21 T cell receptor beta chains below, sequenced in a study of follicular helper T cells after annual influenza vaccination. Time point meaning: 2014-2015 season, 7 days after vaccination. TCRdb's copy holds only in-frame clones and misses some; the assay was immunoSEQ multiplex PCR. The sample includes 7,500 to 10,000 clones, about four fifths seen only once; the top ten take around 3.5%. The sequenced sample was CXCR5+ CD38- circulating T follicular helper cells from blood, obtained 7 days after influenza vaccination. Noted subset: circulating Tfh, non-naive CD4+CXCR5+PD-1+ (ICOS+CD38+ or ICOS-CD38-). The origin of the receptors is an adult who received the influenza vaccine.

The rearrangement uses TRBV6-1 and TRBJ2-5; 7 bases match TRBD2. Germline loops: CDR1 MNHNS, CDR2 SASEGT. The ends lost 7 bases at V and 1 base at J; junction bases unmatched: 3. The CDR3 runs 13 residues. CDR3 sequence reads: CASKRDLQETQYF. CDR3 bases: TGTGCCAGCAAGCGGGATCTCCAAGAGACCCAGTACTTC.

This chain links TRBV7-2 with TRBJ2-5; 7 bases align to TRBD1. Trimming took 0 bases from V and 5 from J; bases not matched to a gene: 3. Germline CDR1 reads SGHTA; CDR2 reads FQGNSA. The CDR3 runs 14 residues. As DNA, the CDR3 is TGTGCCAGCAGCTTAGCCGTCAGGGGGGAGACCCAGTACTTC. It yields the protein CASSLAVRGETQYF.

The rearrangement joins TRBV6-5 to TRBJ1-1, with D possibly being TRBD1 (6 bases). The CDR3 consists of 14 residues. V lost 5 bases, J lost 4 bases, and 14 bases lay in between. Germline assignment: CDR1 MNHEY and CDR2 SVGAGI. The CDR3 spells CASSNREFGTEAFF. CDR3 bases: TGTGCCAGCAGTAACAGGGAGTTCGGCACTGAAGCTTTCTTT.

V and J are TRBV28 and TRBJ2-6, with 14 bases identical to TRBD2. The J segment lost 0 bases and the V segment lost 6 bases, leaving 4 bases of the junction unmatched. This CDR3 has 18 residues. Germline V gene sequence: CDR1 MDHEN, CDR2 SYDVKM. The CDR3 here is CASSPGLAGDSGANVLTF. In DNA form, the CDR3 reads TGTGCCAGCAGCCCGGGACTAGCGGGAGACTCTGGGGCCAACGTCCTGACTTTC.

V usage is TRBV6-1 and J usage is TRBJ1-4; D call uncertain. Germline CDR1 and CDR2: MNHNS and SASEGT. This CDR3 has 11 residues. V was cut by 2 bases and J by 10 bases, with 5 bases left in between. As DNA, the CDR3 is TGTGCCAGCAGTGAACTCGGAAAACTGTTTTTT. It yields the protein CASSELGKLFF.

The chain is built from TRBV11-2 and TRBJ2-4; unclear D gene. CDR1 and CDR2 (germline): SGHAT, FQNNGV. With 2 bases removed from V and 7 bases from J, the gap between germline ends came to 9 bases. The CDR3 sequence is 13 residues long. As DNA, the CDR3 is TGTGCCAGCAGCTTAATTGGATACAACATTCAGTACTTC. This translates into CASSLIGYNIQYF.

This clone appeared a single time. The chain employs TRBV11-2 and TRBJ2-5; maybe TRBD2 (7 bases). Germline V gene sequence: CDR1 SGHAT, CDR2 FQNNGV. V was shortened by 5 bases and J by 7 bases, with 20 bases between the two germline ends. This CDR3 region has 15 residues. The CDR3 here is CASSPAGAPLGTQYF. The CDR3 DNA reads TGTGCCAGCAGCCCCGCGGGGGCGCCCTTAGGGACCCAGTACTTC.

V gene TRBV6-6 combines with J gene TRBJ2-1; 15 bases fit TRBD2. V lost 9 bases and J lost 10; bases outside the gene matches: 7. Germline V gene data show CDR1 as MNHNY and CDR2 as SVGAGI (reference sequence). CDR3 length: 14 amino acids. The CDR3, as DNA: TGTGCCAGTCTTTCCGGGACTAGCGGGAGGGAGCAGTTCTTC. This sequence encodes CASLSGTSGREQFF.

The rearrangement uses TRBV28 and TRBJ2-1; 10 bases are a match to TRBD1. CDR3 length equals 15 residues. V trimming: 6 bases; J trimming: 4 bases; junction bases outside the gene matches: 6. Germline V gives CDR1 MDHEN, CDR2 SYDVKM. CDR3 nucleotide sequence: TGTGCCAGCAGGGCCGGGACAGGGGCGTACAATGAGCAGTTCTTC. It encodes CASRAGTGAYNEQFF.

The rearrangement uses TRBV27 and TRBJ1-4; TRBD1 agrees at 7 bases. The CDR3 is 20 amino acids. The V gene end was trimmed by 5 bases and the J gene end by 0 bases; junction bases not matched to a gene: 18. Per the germline V gene, CDR1 is MNHEY and CDR2 is SMNVEV (reference sequence). Here the CDR3 DNA reads TGTGCCAGCAGTCCCCTAGCCCCTGACAGGGACGGAGCAACTAATGAAAAACTGTTTTTT. This sequence encodes CASSPLAPDRDGATNEKLFF.

This sequence joins TRBV7-2 and TRBJ1-2, with TRBD1 matching over 8 bases. The length of the CDR3 is 14 residues. Germline trimming cut 6 bases from V and 4 bases from J; bases unmatched to any gene: 7. Germline V gene lookup returns CDR1 SGHTA and CDR2 FQGNSA. The CDR3 coding sequence is TGTGCCAGCAGGGAAGACAGGGGACCCTATGGCTACACCTTC. This encodes CASREDRGPYGYTF.

The chain joins TRBV30 to TRBJ1-3; D uncertain. CDR3 length equals 13 residues. Looked up from germline, CDR1 is GTSNPN and CDR2 is SVGIG (reference sequence). Trimming left V 0 bases short and J 0 bases short, with 3 bases between. The CDR3 sequence: CAWSVSSGNTIYF. The DNA for the CDR3 is TGTGCCTGGAGTGTGAGCTCTGGAAACACCATATATTTT.

This clone was detected only a few times. The V gene is TRBV18, the J gene TRBJ1-1; D ambiguous. V was trimmed by 2 bases and J by 4 bases, leaving 11 bases between them. Germline V gives CDR1 KGHSH, CDR2 LQKENI. The CDR3 is made up of 14 amino acids. The DNA of the CDR3 is TGTGCCAGCTCACCATTTGAGGAGACCACTGAAGCTTTCTTT. Translating gives CASSPFEETTEAFF.

The V and J genes are TRBV7-9 and TRBJ2-3; D not certain. In germline, CDR1 is SEHNR, CDR2 FQNEAQ (reference sequence). The V and J ends lost 1 base and 5 bases respectively, with 4 bases between them. The CDR3 is 12 residues long. Here the CDR3 DNA reads TGTGCCAGCAGCTTAGGGGTAGATACGCAGTATTTT. It codes for CASSLGVDTQYF.

The rearrangement links TRBV28 to TRBJ2-3; 13 positions agree with TRBD2. J gave up 7 bases and V 5 bases, and 3 bases lay outside the gene matches. From germline, CDR1 is MDHEN and CDR2 SYDVKM. This CDR3 contains 14 residues. CDR3 in DNA: TGTGCCAGCAGTCTGACTAGCGGGGGGTATACGCAGTATTTT. The encoded protein is CASSLTSGGYTQYF. The whole variable domain, remainder taken from reference TRBV28 and TRBJ2-3, is DVKVTQSSRYLVKRTGEKVFLECVQDMDHENMFWYRQDPGLGLRLIYFSYDVKMKEKGDIPEGYSVSREKKERFSLILESASTNQTSMYLCASSLTSGGYTQYFGPGTRLTVL.

This clone appeared a few times. The gene calls are TRBV7-2 and TRBJ1-2; D gene unclear. The CDR3 spans 15 residues. CDR1 and CDR2 from the germline V gene are SGHTA and FQGNSA. Trimming stripped 7 bases from V and 5 bases from J, with 20 bases between. In DNA, the CDR3 is TGTGCCAGCACCACAAGTCCCCCATCACCGTATGGCTACACCTTC. This sequence encodes CASTTSPPSPYGYTF.

The V and J genes are TRBV5-1 and TRBJ1-2, with D uncertain. Trimming left V 1 base short and J 6 bases short, with 13 bases between. Germline V gene sequence: CDR1 SGHRS, CDR2 YFSETQ. CDR3 length: 14 residues. The CDR3 DNA reads as TGCGCCAGCAGCTTGTTCGGGAGTTCTGATGGCTACACCTTC. Its protein product is CASSLFGSSDGYTF.

The chain combines TRBV13 with TRBJ2-1; no clear D gene. Germline V gene lookup returns CDR1 PRHDT and CDR2 FYEKMQ (reference sequence). This CDR3 spans 14 amino acids. V gave up 0 bases and J gave up 10 bases, with 13 bases separating them. DNA of the CDR3: TGTGCCAGCAGCTTAGGCCACCCTACTCTCGAGCAGTTCTTC. This sequence encodes CASSLGHPTLEQFF. The entire variable domain, with the rest obtained from reference TRBV13 and TRBJ2-1, is as follows: AAGVIQSPRHLIKEKRETATLKCYPIPRHDTVYWYQQGPGQDPQFLISFYEKMQSDKGSIPDRFSAQQFSDYHSELNMSSLELGDSALYFCASSLGHPTLEQFFGPGTRLTVL.

The chain joins TRBV6-6 to TRBJ2-5; D possibly uses TRBD1 or TRBD2 (5 bases each). Germline V gene sequence: CDR1 MNHNY, CDR2 SVGAGI (reference sequence). This CDR3 has 15 amino acids. V gave up 6 bases and J gave up 4 bases, with 18 bases separating them. The CDR3 sequence: CASSPGTSMLETQYF. The CDR3, as DNA: TGTGCCAGCAGCCCCGGGACCTCCATGTTAGAGACCCAGTACTTC.

This clone has more than one count but fewer than ten. V and J are TRBV5-1 and TRBJ2-1; 7 bases map to TRBD2. There are 14 residues in the CDR3. Per the germline V gene, CDR1 is SGHRS and CDR2 is YFSETQ. V trimming: 4 bases; J trimming: 4 bases; junction bases outside the gene matches: 5. CDR3 DNA sequence: TGCGCCAGCAGCACTGGACTAGAGTACAATGAGCAGTTCTTC. Translated, it gives CASSTGLEYNEQFF.

This clone was seen a handful of times. This chain links TRBV4-2 with TRBJ2-3; D remains ambiguous. The V end lost 5 bases, the J end lost 5 bases, and 17 bases lay between the germline ends. The CDR3 runs 15 residues. The germline gives CDR1 LGHNA, CDR2 YNFKEQ. CDR3: CASSIGGTKGDTQYF. The CDR3 DNA is TGTGCCAGCAGCATCGGCGGTACGAAGGGAGATACGCAGTATTTT.